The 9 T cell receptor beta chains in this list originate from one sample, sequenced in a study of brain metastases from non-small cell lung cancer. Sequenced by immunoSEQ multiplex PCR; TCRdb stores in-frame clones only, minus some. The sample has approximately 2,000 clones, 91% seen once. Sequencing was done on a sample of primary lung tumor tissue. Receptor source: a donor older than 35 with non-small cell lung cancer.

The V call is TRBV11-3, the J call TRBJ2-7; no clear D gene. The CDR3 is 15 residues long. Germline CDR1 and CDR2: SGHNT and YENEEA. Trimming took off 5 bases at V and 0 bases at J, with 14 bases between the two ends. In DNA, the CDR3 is TGTGCCAGCAGCCCCGCAGGTCCAGCCTCCTACGAGCAGTACTTC. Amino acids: CASSPAGPASYEQYF.

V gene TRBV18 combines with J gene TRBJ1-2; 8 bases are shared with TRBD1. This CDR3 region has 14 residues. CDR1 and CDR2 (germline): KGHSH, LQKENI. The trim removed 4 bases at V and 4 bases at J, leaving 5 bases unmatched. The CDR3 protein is CASSQDREGYGYTF. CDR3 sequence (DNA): TGTGCCAGCTCACAGGACAGGGAAGGCTATGGCTACACCTTC.

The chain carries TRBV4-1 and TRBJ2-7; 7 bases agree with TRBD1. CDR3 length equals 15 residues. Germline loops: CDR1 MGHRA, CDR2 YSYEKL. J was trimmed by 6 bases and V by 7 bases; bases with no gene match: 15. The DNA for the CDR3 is TGCGCCAGCACCTTAAACTACAGGGGAATGGGCGAGCAGTACTTC. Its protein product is CASTLNYRGMGEQYF.

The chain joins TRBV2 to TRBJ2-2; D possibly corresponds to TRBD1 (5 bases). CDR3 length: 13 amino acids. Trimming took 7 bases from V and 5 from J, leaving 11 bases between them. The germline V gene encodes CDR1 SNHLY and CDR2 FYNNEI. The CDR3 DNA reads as TGTGCCAGCAATCCCCAGGGAACCGGGGAGCTGTTTTTT. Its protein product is CASNPQGTGELFF. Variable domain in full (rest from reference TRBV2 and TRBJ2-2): EPEVTQTPSHQVTQMGQEVILRCVPISNHLYFYWYRQILGQKVEFLVSFYNNEISEKSEIFDDQFSVERPDGSNFTLKIRSTKLEDSAMYFCASNPQGTGELFFGEGSRLTVL.

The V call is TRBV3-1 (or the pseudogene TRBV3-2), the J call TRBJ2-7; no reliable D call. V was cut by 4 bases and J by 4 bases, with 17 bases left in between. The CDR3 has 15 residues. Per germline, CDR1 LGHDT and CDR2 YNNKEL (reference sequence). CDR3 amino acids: CASSPLGRRPYEQYF. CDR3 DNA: TGTGCCAGCAGCCCCTTAGGGCGGAGACCGTACGAGCAGTACTTC.

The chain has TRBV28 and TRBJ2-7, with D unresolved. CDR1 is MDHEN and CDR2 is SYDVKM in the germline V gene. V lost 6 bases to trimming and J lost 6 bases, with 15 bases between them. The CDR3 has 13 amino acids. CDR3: CASSLGPATEQYF. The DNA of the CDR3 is TGTGCCAGCAGCCTTGGACCTGCAACCGAGCAGTACTTC.

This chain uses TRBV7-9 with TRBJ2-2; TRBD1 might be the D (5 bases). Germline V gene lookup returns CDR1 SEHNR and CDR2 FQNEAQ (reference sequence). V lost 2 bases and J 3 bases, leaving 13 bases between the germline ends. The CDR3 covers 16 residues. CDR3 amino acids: CASSLSAGWDTGELFF. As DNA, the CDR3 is TGTGCCAGCAGCTTATCGGCAGGGTGGGACACCGGGGAGCTGTTTTTT.

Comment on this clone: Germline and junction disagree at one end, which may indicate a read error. The CDR3: CASSLAQGGIYEQYF. Here the CDR3 DNA reads TGTGCCAGTAGCTTAGCACAGGGGGGGATATACGAGCAGTACTTC. This chain connects TRBV5-5 to TRBJ2-7; D is perhaps TRBD1 (8 bases). This CDR3 is built from 15 residues. The V gene's germline CDR1 is SGHKS and CDR2 YYEKEE (reference sequence).

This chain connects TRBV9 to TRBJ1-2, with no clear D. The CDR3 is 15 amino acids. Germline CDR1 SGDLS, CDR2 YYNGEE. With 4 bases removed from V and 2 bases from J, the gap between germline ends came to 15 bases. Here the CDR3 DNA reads TGTGCCAGCAGCCAAGGAGACGGGTTCAACTATGGCTACACCTTC. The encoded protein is CASSQGDGFNYGYTF.